These 29 T cell receptor beta chains were all obtained from the same sample, sequenced in a study of low-dose radiotherapy and immunotherapy resistance in tumors. Time point in this sample: after trial treatment. Treatment specified: LDRT plus nivolumab, ipilimumab, low-dose cyclophosphamide and aspirin (RACIN trial). Primers targeting TRAV and TRBV primed first-strand cDNA, covering alpha and beta chains. For amplifying TCRs, the PCR ran for about 19 cycles with Phusion, which was used together with a constant-region primer and the adapter on the V primers. TCRdb processed the reads anew with MiXCR; each CDR3 protein has one entry. Of more than 50,000 distinct CDR3 sequences detected, approximately 22% appear once; the ten largest clones hold approximately 7.2%. The sample was PBMCs, taken after low-dose radiotherapy plus immunotherapy. The receptors here all came from a male donor with prostate cancer.

This clonotype was observed many times. This sequence joins TRBV6-2 or TRBV6-3 and TRBJ2-7; possibly TRBD1 for D (6 bases). The CDR3 is 16 residues long. Germline V gene data show CDR1 as MNHEY and CDR2 as SVGEGT. The V end lost 3 bases, the J end lost 4 bases, and 19 bases lay between the germline ends. The CDR3 DNA is TGTGCCAGCAGTTATACGGGTCCGGGACATCTGTACGAGCAGTACTTC. Translating gives CASSYTGPGHLYEQYF.

This clonotype showed up many times. This chain uses TRBV2 with TRBJ1-1; D gene uncertain. Germline assignment: CDR1 SNHLY and CDR2 FYNNEI. CDR3 length equals 13 residues. Trimming took 8 bases from V and 4 from J, leaving 14 bases between them. Here the CDR3 DNA reads TGTGCCAGCGACCTGAGGGTAGTCACTGAAGCTTTCTTT. Encoded protein: CASDLRVVTEAFF. Supplemented by reference TRBV2 and TRBJ1-1, the full variable domain reads EPEVTQTPSHQVTQMGQEVILRCVPISNHLYFYWYRQILGQKVEFLVSFYNNEISEKSEIFDDQFSVERPDGSNFTLKIRSTKLEDSAMYFCASDLRVVTEAFFGQGTRLTVV.

Concerning this clonotype: It is likely a read error: a sequence one base away is far more abundant. The chain has TRBV5-6 and TRBJ2-1; D is ambiguous. Germline CDR1 reads SGHDT; CDR2 reads YYEEEE. CDR3 length: 13 amino acids. V lost 2 bases and J lost 10, with 13 bases in between. The CDR3 reads CASSLSRFREQFF. CDR3 sequence (DNA): TGTGCCAGCAGCTTAAGTCGGTTCAGGGAGCAGTTCTTC.

This clonotype was seen more than once but under ten times. The chain employs TRBV9 and TRBJ2-1; 10 positions agree with TRBD2. Germline values: CDR1 SGDLS, CDR2 YYNGEE. The CDR3 consists of 17 residues. Trimming took 0 bases from V and 9 from J; bases not matched to a gene: 12. The CDR3 reads CASSVAPGGLAKLEQFF. As DNA, the CDR3 is TGTGCCAGCAGCGTAGCTCCAGGGGGACTAGCGAAACTTGAGCAGTTCTTC.

At least ten counts were recorded for this clonotype. The V gene is TRBV9, the J gene TRBJ2-1, with 10 bases lining up with TRBD1. The germline gives CDR1 SGDLS, CDR2 YYNGEE. There are 15 residues in the CDR3. The ends lost 5 bases at V and 8 bases at J; junction bases unmatched: 10. CDR3 DNA sequence: TGTGCCAGCAGTCCAACTGGGACAGGGGTTGATGAGCAGTTCTTC. Protein product: CASSPTGTGVDEQFF.

There are many counts of this clonotype. V and J are TRBV19 and TRBJ2-1, with D perhaps TRBD1 (6 bases). Between the trimmed V and J ends, which lost 5 bases and 8 bases, there was a span of 16 bases. Per germline, CDR1 LNHDA and CDR2 SQIVND (reference sequence). The CDR3 is 14 amino acids. The CDR3: CASSFLRDKDEQFF. The CDR3 DNA reads as TGTGCCAGTAGTTTCCTCCGGGACAAAGATGAGCAGTTCTTC.

This clonotype was counted many times. V is TRBV11-3 and J is TRBJ2-6; 7 bases line up with TRBD2. Germline V gene data show CDR1 as SGHNT and CDR2 as YENEEA. The CDR3 length is 16 residues. The J segment lost 4 bases and the V segment lost 1 base, leaving 4 bases of the junction unmatched. CDR3 DNA sequence: TGTGCCAGCAGCTTAGGCGGGGGAACCGGGGCCAACGTCCTGACTTTC. Its translation is CASSLGGGTGANVLTF.

This clonotype came up a few times. CDR3 in DNA: TGTGCCAGTTCGCCGGGACAGGGGAAGCCCCAGCATTTT. Its protein is CASSPGQGKPQHF. The genes are TRBV6-2 or TRBV6-3 and TRBJ1-5; 10 bases fit TRBD1. CDR1 and CDR2 from the germline V gene are MNHEY and SVGEGT. This CDR3 is built from 13 residues. V lost 9 bases to trimming and J lost 8 bases; unmatched junction nucleotides: 7.

This clonotype was counted many times. The rearrangement joins TRBV20-1 to TRBJ2-3; a possible D gene is TRBD1 (5 bases). This CDR3 spans 11 amino acids. Trimming removed 5 bases at V and 6 bases at J, with 9 bases between. CDR1 is DFQATT and CDR2 is SNEGSKA in the germline V gene (reference sequence). The CDR3 reads CSALGADTQYF. The DNA of the CDR3 is TGCAGTGCTTTAGGGGCGGATACGCAGTATTTT.

This clonotype is labeled as medium-sized (0.01 to 0.1%). The chain couples TRBV5-5 to TRBJ2-1; D is unclear. From germline, CDR1 is SGHKS and CDR2 YYEKEE (reference sequence). This CDR3 has 15 residues. The germline V and J ends were trimmed by 0 bases and 0 bases, with 7 bases remaining between them. CDR3 residues: CASSLELGSYNEQFF. CDR3 in DNA: TGTGCCAGCAGCTTGGAACTGGGCTCCTACAATGAGCAGTTCTTC.

This clonotype has a count of ten or more. The CDR3 DNA is TGTGCCATCAAGAAACAGGGAACCGGGACGTATAGCACAGATACGCAGTATTTT. Translating gives CAIKKQGTGTYSTDTQYF. The chain recombines TRBV10-3 with TRBJ2-3, with D tentatively TRBD1 (6 bases). CDR1 ENHRY and CDR2 SYGVKD come from the germline V gene. The CDR3 has 18 amino acids. V lost 7 bases, J lost 0 bases, and 23 bases lay in between.

The chain's CDR3 is CASSYSIADSGANVLTF. Written as DNA, the CDR3 is TGTGCCAGCAGTTACTCGATAGCAGACTCTGGGGCCAACGTCCTGACTTTC. The V call is TRBV6-6, the J call TRBJ2-6; D gene uncertain. V lost 0 bases to trimming and J lost 0 bases, with 9 bases between them. The CDR3 length is 17 residues. Germline CDR1 is MNHNY and CDR2 is SVGAGI (reference sequence).

V is TRBV5-1 and J is TRBJ1-6; 7 nucleotides align to TRBD1. The V gene's germline CDR1 is SGHRS and CDR2 YFSETQ. The junction had 5 bases not matched to a gene; V was cut back by 4 bases and J by 10 bases. CDR3 size: 13 residues. For the CDR3, the DNA is TGCGCCAGCAGCCGCACAGGGGAATCACCCCTCCACTTT. Translated, it gives CASSRTGESPLHF.

Comment on this clonotype: With a far larger clone one base away, a read error is the likely cause. V gene TRBV11-1 combines with J gene TRBJ2-1; TRBD1 matches 7 bases. The CDR3 sequence is 14 residues long. CDR1 and CDR2 (germline): SGHAT, FQDESV (reference sequence). V lost 5 bases to trimming and J lost 10 bases; unmatched junction nucleotides: 11. As DNA, the CDR3 is TGTGCCAGCAGCACGACAGGGCTCCAGGCCGAGCAGTTCTTC. Its translation: CASSTTGLQAEQFF.

This clonotype was picked up many times. V and J are TRBV6-2 or TRBV6-3 and TRBJ2-7, with 8 bases matching TRBD2. J was trimmed by 2 bases and V by 5 bases; bases with no gene match: 8. Germline V gene sequence: CDR1 MNHEY, CDR2 SVGEGT. The CDR3 has 15 amino acids. The CDR3 DNA is TGTGCCAGCAGTGAGGGCTCCGGGGGGGCCTACGAGCAGTACTTC. Translating gives CASSEGSGGAYEQYF.

This clonotype was counted at least ten times. The CDR3 DNA reads as TGTGCCAGCAGTAACCGACAGGGAAGCTCTGGGGCCAACGTCCTGACTTTC. Translated: CASSNRQGSSGANVLTF. This chain connects TRBV6-6 to TRBJ2-6; 7 bases fit TRBD1. The CDR3 runs to 17 residues. Germline assignment: CDR1 MNHNY and CDR2 SVGAGI (reference sequence). V was clipped by 5 bases and J by 0 bases; unmatched bases: 7.

This clonotype has at least ten counts. The CDR3 loop is CSARGVAGEGVEQFF. DNA for the CDR3: TGCAGTGCTAGAGGGGTCGCGGGAGAGGGAGTTGAGCAGTTCTTC. This chain uses TRBV20-1 with TRBJ2-1; TRBD2 matches at 7 bases. CDR3 size: 15 residues. Germline values: CDR1 DFQATT, CDR2 SNEGSKA (reference sequence). Unmatched junction bases numbered 12, after V lost 1 base and J lost 9 bases.

Note on this clonotype: With a far larger clone one base away, a read error is the likely cause. The rearrangement uses TRBV11-2 and TRBJ2-7; D not resolved. The CDR3 sequence is 17 residues long. CDR1 and CDR2 (germline): SGHAT, FQNNGV. The V and J ends lost 3 bases and 7 bases respectively, with 25 bases between them. CDR3 sequence reads: CASSLPANPGSYNEQYF. Written as DNA, the CDR3 is TGTGCCAGCAGCTTGCCTGCAAACCCTGGTTCCTACAATGAGCAGTACTTC.

As concerns this clonotype: It is likely a read error: a sequence one base away is far more abundant. Without the conserved terminal phenylalanine or tryptophan, this CDR3 likely stems from a read error. As DNA, the CDR3 is TGTGCCAGCAGCCAAGAGGACACCGGGGAGCTGTTTTCT. As protein: CASSQEDTGELFS. V and J are TRBV3-1 and TRBJ2-2; D remains unclear. This CDR3 has 13 amino acids. V lost 0 bases, J lost 3 bases, and 2 bases lay in between. Germline V gene data show CDR1 as LGHDT and CDR2 as YNNKEL (reference sequence).

This chain joins TRBV29-1 and TRBJ1-5; D unresolved. V lost 6 bases and J lost 4, with 10 bases in between. The CDR3 consists of 12 residues. Germline assignment: CDR1 SQVTM and CDR2 ANQGSEA. In nucleotides, the CDR3 is TGCAGCGTGTGGTCGTTGAATCAGCCCCAGCATTTT. Protein: CSVWSLNQPQHF.

A note on this clonotype: A much larger clone differs by one base, so this may be a read error. The chain is built from TRBV6-8 and TRBJ2-1; D ambiguous. The germline CDR1 and CDR2 sequences are MNHGY and SAAAGT. The CDR3 is made up of 12 amino acids. CDR3 amino acids: CASRAGVPERFF. CDR3 in DNA: TGTGCCAGCAGAGCAGGAGTACCTGAGCGGTTCTTC.

This clonotype was counted many times. This chain connects TRBV28 to TRBJ1-2, with 7 bases matching TRBD1. The CDR3 runs to 14 residues. Germline trimming cut 5 bases from V and 3 bases from J; bases unmatched to any gene: 6. Per germline, CDR1 MDHEN and CDR2 SYDVKM. The CDR3 DNA reads TGTGCCAGCAGTGCCAATGGACAGGACTATGGCTACACCTTC. Its translation: CASSANGQDYGYTF.

The table lists this clonotype with many counts. The CDR3 DNA is TGCGCCAGCAGCTTGGCCGCGACTAGCGGGGGGGATGAGCAGTTCTTC. Translating gives CASSLAATSGGDEQFF. The chain joins TRBV5-1 to TRBJ2-1; 14 nucleotides match TRBD2. V shed 0 bases and J 8 bases; nucleotides not matched to a gene: 4. The CDR3 consists of 16 residues. Per the germline V gene, CDR1 is SGHRS and CDR2 is YFSETQ.

Of note for this clonotype: The likely explanation is a read error, given a far larger clone one base away. The chain couples TRBV13 to TRBJ2-2; 7 nucleotides agree with TRBD1. The CDR3 is 16 amino acids. Germline V gene sequence: CDR1 PRHDT, CDR2 FYEKMQ (reference sequence). Here the CDR3 reads CASRRGQAANTGKLFF. As DNA, the CDR3 is TGTGCCAGCAGGCGAGGACAGGCCGCGAACACCGGGAAGCTGTTTTTT.

This clonotype was counted at least ten times. V gene TRBV28 combines with J gene TRBJ1-2; 7 bases map to TRBD1. Trimming cost V 6 bases and J 4 bases; bases outside gene matches: 11. Germline CDR1 is MDHEN and CDR2 is SYDVKM. This CDR3 has 15 amino acids. The CDR3 region has the DNA TGTGCCAGCAGCATTCAGGTCAGGGGGGGCTATGGCTACACCTTC. Its translation is CASSIQVRGGYGYTF.

As regards this clonotype: This likely stems from a read error, as it lies one base from a far larger clone. This rearrangement joins TRBV11-2 to TRBJ1-5, with D unresolved. The germline CDR1 and CDR2 sequences are SGHAT and FQNNGV. There are 15 residues in the CDR3. CDR3 sequence reads: CGSSTYPSGNQPQHF. As DNA, the CDR3 is TGTGGCAGCAGCACCTACCCCTCGGGCAATCAGCCCCAGCATTTT.

In its sample, this clonotype was seen a few times. The chain recombines TRBV28 with TRBJ2-1; perhaps TRBD2 as D (5 bases). Germline V gene sequence: CDR1 MDHEN, CDR2 SYDVKM. Trimming shortened V by 2 bases and J by 2 bases, and 7 bases separated the two germline ends. The CDR3 length is 14 residues. This CDR3 is CASSLGSPYNEQFF. The CDR3 nucleotides read TGTGCCAGCAGTTTAGGGAGCCCCTACAATGAGCAGTTCTTC.

This clonotype has a count of ten or more. The rearrangement uses TRBV6-2 or TRBV6-3 and TRBJ2-7; perhaps TRBD1 as D (5 bases). CDR1 and CDR2 (germline): MNHEY, SVGEGT. Between the trimmed V and J ends, which lost 5 bases and 2 bases, there was a span of 16 bases. The CDR3 contains 15 residues. The CDR3 DNA is TGTGCCAGCAGTCCCCCCGAGTTAGGGGCCTACGAGCAGTACTTC. Translated, it gives CASSPPELGAYEQYF.

This clonotype was counted many times. This chain links TRBV4-1 with TRBJ2-7; a weak D match, TRBD1 (6 bases). CDR1 is MGHRA, CDR2 YSYEKL, per germline. This CDR3 comprises 14 residues. Trimming took 4 bases from V and 5 from J, leaving 15 bases between them. The DNA for the CDR3 is TGCGCCAGCAGCCCTGCCAACAGGGCCCACGAGCAGTACTTC. Translated: CASSPANRAHEQYF.